One sample yielded the 5 T cell receptor beta chains listed below, sequenced in a study of blood T cell repertoires in COVID-19. Here immunoSEQ multiplex PCR was the method, and the copy in TCRdb shows in-frame clones only, minus some. The sample has fewer than 200,000 clones, 83% seen once. Input material: PBMCs or T cells enriched from blood (not recorded which). The receptors originated from a woman aged 45-65 years in a cohort exposed to, infected with or recovered from COVID-19 (not recorded which).

The chain links TRBV19 to TRBJ1-1, with D possibly matching TRBD1 (5 bases). CDR1 and CDR2 (germline): LNHDA, SQIVND (reference sequence). CDR3 size: 14 residues. V was trimmed by 6 bases and J by 1 base, leaving 12 bases between them. The CDR3 here is CASRTGLSNTEAFF. The CDR3 DNA follows: TGTGCCAGTAGGACGGGACTCTCGAACACTGAAGCTTTCTTT. Filled out from reference TRBV19 and TRBJ1-1, the complete variable domain reads DGGITQSPKYLFRKEGQNVTLSCEQNLNHDAMYWYRQDPGQGLRLIYYSQIVNDFQKGDIAEGYSVSREKKESFPLTVTSAQKNPTAFYLCASRTGLSNTEAFFGQGTRLTVV.

The chain recombines TRBV7-3 with TRBJ1-1, with 9 bases that match TRBD1. The CDR3 runs to 14 residues. V was clipped by 4 bases and J by 4 bases; unmatched bases: 4. Germline V gene data show CDR1 as SGHTA and CDR2 as FQGTGA. For the CDR3, the DNA is TGTGCCAGCAGCTCACAGGGGGCTGGCACTGAAGCTTTCTTT. Protein: CASSSQGAGTEAFF. The complete variable domain, with remaining parts taken from reference TRBV7-3 and TRBJ1-1, reads GAGVSQTPSNKVTEKGKYVELRCDPISGHTALYWYRQSLGQGPEFLIYFQGTGAADDSGLPNDRFFAVRPEGSVSTLKIQRTERGDSAVYLCASSSQGAGTEAFFGQGTRLTVV.

The rearrangement joins TRBV5-1 to TRBJ2-1; TRBD2 agrees at 11 bases. The germline gives CDR1 SGHRS, CDR2 YFSETQ. This CDR3 is built from 15 residues. Trimming at V came to 4 bases and at J to 6 bases, leaving 6 bases not matched to a gene. The CDR3 is CASSPLAGGTNEQFF. CDR3 DNA sequence: TGCGCCAGCAGCCCTCTAGCGGGGGGAACCAATGAGCAGTTCTTC.

V and J are TRBV5-1 and TRBJ2-2, with D unclear. This CDR3 comprises 13 residues. CDR1 is SGHRS and CDR2 is YFSETQ in the germline V gene. V lost 4 bases and J 6 bases, leaving 10 bases between the germline ends. In DNA, the CDR3 is TGCGCCAGCAGCCGACTCGTAGCCGGGGAGCTGTTTTTT. Its protein product is CASSRLVAGELFF.

The J gene is TRBJ2-5, the V gene TRBV12-5; D ambiguous. Germline V gene data show CDR1 as LGHNT and CDR2 as FRNRAP. CDR3 length equals 13 residues. V was trimmed by 6 bases and J by 3 bases, leaving 11 bases between them. CDR3 coding DNA: TGTGCTAGTGGGCCAGGATACGAAGAGACCCAGTACTTC. This translates into CASGPGYEETQYF.